The sequence of this TCR beta chain was determined in a study of cytomegalovirus exposure and HLA in healthy donors. Study-wide findings and caveats: Overall, approximately 150 TCR beta chains were annotated as cytomegalovirus-associated.

As for this clone: Its matching antigen is unknown.

TCRdb's copy holds only in-frame clones and misses some; the assay was immunoSEQ multiplex PCR. The data hold 86,000 or so clones, with 90% to 96% observed a single time. Sequenced material: PBMCs. The source is a man aged 18 to 30 in good health and CMV-seropositive.

The CDR3 sequence is CASSLNRGGGETQYF. The CDR3 DNA is TGTGCCAGCAGTTTAAACCGCGGGGGAGGAGAGACCCAGTACTTC. V usage is TRBV27 and J usage is TRBJ2-5, with TRBD2 matching over 7 bases. Germline V gives CDR1 MNHEY, CDR2 SMNVEV (reference sequence). This CDR3 comprises 15 residues. V gave up 2 bases and J gave up 4 bases; unmatched junction bases: 7.